This T cell receptor beta chain was captured in a study of beta chain features in type 1 diabetes. Across the study: Age, gender and cell yields were alike across patients and healthy donors.

CDR1 is MNHEY, CDR2 SMNVEV, per germline (reference sequence). The V gene lost 7 bases and the J gene lost 0 bases, with 4 bases spanning the gap. There are 12 residues in the CDR3. TCRB transcripts that were expressed got sequenced, as all of the isolated RNA had been reverse transcribed. Clones were read by immunoSEQ multiplex PCR, and TCRdb kept only the in-frame ones, dropping some. The data hold 550,000 to 850,000 clones, with around 15% observed a single time. Study results and caveats: Researchers reported that naive, central memory and Treg TCRB repertoires appeared more similar in patients than in healthy donors. Moderately but significantly shorter TCRB CDR3s were found in Type 1 diabetes patients in all four CD4+ subsets.

In the case of this clone: What it recognizes is unknown.

Input material: naive CD4+ T cells from blood. The chain combines TRBV27 with TRBJ2-1, with D hard to call. This TCR was sampled from a man aged 18 to 29 with type 1 diabetes. Here the CDR3 reads CASKSSYNEQFF. Here the CDR3 DNA reads TGTGCCAGCAAGAGCTCCTACAATGAGCAGTTCTTC.